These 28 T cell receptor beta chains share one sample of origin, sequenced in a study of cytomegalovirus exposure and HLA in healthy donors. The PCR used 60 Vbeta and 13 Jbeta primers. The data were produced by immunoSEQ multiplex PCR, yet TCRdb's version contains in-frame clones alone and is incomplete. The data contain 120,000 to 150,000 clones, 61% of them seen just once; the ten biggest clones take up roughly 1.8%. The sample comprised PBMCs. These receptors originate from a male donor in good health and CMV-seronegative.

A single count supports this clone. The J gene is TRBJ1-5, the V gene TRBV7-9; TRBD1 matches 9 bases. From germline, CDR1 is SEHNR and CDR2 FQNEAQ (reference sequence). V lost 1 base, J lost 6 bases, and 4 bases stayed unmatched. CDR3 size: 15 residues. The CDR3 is CASSLGTGESQPQHF. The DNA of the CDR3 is TGTGCCAGCAGCTTAGGGACAGGGGAGAGTCAGCCCCAGCATTTT.

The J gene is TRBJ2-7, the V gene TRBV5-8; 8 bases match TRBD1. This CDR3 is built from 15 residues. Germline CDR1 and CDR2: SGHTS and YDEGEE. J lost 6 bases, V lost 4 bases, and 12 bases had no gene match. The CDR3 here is CASSDLTGAVFEQYF. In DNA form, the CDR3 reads TGTGCCAGCAGCGATCTGACAGGGGCGGTCTTCGAGCAGTACTTC.

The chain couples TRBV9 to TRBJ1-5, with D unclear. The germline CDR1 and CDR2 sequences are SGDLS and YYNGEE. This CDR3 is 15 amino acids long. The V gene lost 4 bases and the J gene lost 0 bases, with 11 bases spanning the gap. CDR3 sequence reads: CASSSSSNSNQPQHF. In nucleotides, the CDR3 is TGTGCCAGCAGCTCTTCCTCTAATAGCAATCAGCCCCAGCATTTT.

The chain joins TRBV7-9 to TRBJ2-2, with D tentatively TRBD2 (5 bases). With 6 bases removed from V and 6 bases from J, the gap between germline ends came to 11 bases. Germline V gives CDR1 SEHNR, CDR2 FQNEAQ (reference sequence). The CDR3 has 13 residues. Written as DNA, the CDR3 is TGTGCCAGCAGTAAATCGGAGGCCGGGGAGCTGTTTTTT. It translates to CASSKSEAGELFF. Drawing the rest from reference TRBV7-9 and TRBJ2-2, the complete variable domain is DTGVSQNPRHKITKRGQNVTFRCDPISEHNRLYWYRQTLGQGPEFLTYFQNEAQLEKSRLLSDRFSAERPKGSFSTLEIQRTEQGDSAMYLCASSKSEAGELFFGEGSRLTVL.

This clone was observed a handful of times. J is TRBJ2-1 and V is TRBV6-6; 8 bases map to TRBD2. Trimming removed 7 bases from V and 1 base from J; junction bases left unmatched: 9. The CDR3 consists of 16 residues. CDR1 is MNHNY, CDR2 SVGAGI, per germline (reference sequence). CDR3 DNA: TGTGCCAGCACCTACACAGCGGGGGCATCCTACAATGAGCAGTTCTTC. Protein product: CASTYTAGASYNEQFF.

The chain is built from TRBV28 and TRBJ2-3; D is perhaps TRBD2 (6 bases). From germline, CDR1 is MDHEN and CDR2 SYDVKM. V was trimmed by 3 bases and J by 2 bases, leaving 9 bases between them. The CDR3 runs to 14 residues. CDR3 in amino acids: CASSFGGLTDTQYF. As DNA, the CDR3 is TGTGCCAGCAGTTTTGGAGGGCTCACAGATACGCAGTATTTT.

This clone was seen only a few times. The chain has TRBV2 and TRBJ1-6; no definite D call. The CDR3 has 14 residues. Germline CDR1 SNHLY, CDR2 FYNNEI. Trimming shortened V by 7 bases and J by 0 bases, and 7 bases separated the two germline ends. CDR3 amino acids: CASNSDSYNSPLHF. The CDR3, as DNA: TGTGCCAGCAACTCCGACTCCTATAATTCACCCCTCCACTTT.

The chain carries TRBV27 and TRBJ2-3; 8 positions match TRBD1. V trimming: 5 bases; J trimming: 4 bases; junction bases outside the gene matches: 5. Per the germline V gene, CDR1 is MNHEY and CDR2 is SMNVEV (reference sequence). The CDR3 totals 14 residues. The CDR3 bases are TGTGCCAGCAGTCCAGGACAGGGTTCAGATACGCAGTATTTT. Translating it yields CASSPGQGSDTQYF.

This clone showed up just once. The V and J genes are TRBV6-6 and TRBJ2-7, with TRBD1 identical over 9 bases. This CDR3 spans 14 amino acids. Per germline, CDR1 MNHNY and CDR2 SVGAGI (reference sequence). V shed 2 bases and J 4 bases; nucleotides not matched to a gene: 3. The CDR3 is CASSYTGTGYEQYF. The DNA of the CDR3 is TGTGCCAGCAGTTACACCGGGACAGGGTACGAGCAGTACTTC.

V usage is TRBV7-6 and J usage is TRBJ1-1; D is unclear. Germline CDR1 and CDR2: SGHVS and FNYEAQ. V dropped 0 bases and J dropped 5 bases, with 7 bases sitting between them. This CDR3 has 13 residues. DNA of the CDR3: TGTGCCAGCAGCTTAGCTCCGAGTACTGAAGCTTTCTTT. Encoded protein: CASSLAPSTEAFF.

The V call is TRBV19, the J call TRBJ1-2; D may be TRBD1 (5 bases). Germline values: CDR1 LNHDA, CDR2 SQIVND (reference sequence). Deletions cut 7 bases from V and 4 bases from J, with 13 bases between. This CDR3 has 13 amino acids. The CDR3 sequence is CASIKTVPYGYTF. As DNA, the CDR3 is TGTGCCAGTATCAAGACAGTTCCCTATGGCTACACCTTC. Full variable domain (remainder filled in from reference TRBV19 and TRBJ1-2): DGGITQSPKYLFRKEGQNVTLSCEQNLNHDAMYWYRQDPGQGLRLIYYSQIVNDFQKGDIAEGYSVSREKKESFPLTVTSAQKNPTAFYLCASIKTVPYGYTFGSGTRLTVV.

The CDR3: CASSDGQGGAYNEQFF. Written as DNA, the CDR3 is TGTGCCAGCAGCGACGGACAGGGAGGGGCCTACAATGAGCAGTTCTTC. The chain has TRBV5-4 and TRBJ2-1; a possible D gene is TRBD1 (8 bases). This CDR3 comprises 16 residues. CDR1 and CDR2 from the germline V gene are SGHNT and YYREEE (reference sequence). V lost 4 bases and J 2 bases, leaving 16 bases between the germline ends. The variable domain in full, with the rest retrieved from reference TRBV5-4 and TRBJ2-1, is ETGVTQSPTHLIKTRGQQVTLRCSSQSGHNTVSWYQQALGQGPQFIFQYYREEENGRGNFPPRFSGLQFPNYSSELNVNALELDDSALYLCASSDGQGGAYNEQFFGPGTRLTVL.

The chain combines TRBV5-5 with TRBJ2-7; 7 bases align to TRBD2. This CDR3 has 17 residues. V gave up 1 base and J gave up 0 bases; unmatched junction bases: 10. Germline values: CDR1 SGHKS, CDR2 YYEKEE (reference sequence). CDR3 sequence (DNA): TGTGCCAGCAGCTTGTCCCTGGCGCGGGGGACCTCCTACGAGCAGTACTTC. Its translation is CASSLSLARGTSYEQYF.

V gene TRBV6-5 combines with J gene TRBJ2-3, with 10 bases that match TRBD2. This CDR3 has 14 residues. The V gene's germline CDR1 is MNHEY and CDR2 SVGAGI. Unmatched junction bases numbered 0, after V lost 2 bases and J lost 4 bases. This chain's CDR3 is CASSYLAGADTQYF. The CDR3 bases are TGTGCCAGCAGTTACCTAGCGGGGGCAGATACGCAGTATTTT.

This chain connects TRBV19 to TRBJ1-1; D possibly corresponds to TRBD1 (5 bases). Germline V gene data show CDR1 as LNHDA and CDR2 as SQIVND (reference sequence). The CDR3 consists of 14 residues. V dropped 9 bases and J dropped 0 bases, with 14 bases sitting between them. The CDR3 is CARGRGDMNTEAFF. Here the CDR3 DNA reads TGTGCCAGGGGGCGGGGGGATATGAACACTGAAGCTTTCTTT.

The CDR3 spells CASSFTDPREQYF. CDR3 DNA sequence: TGCGCCAGCAGCTTTACTGACCCGAGGGAGCAGTACTTC. The rearrangement uses TRBV5-1 and TRBJ2-7; D is ambiguous. Germline assignment: CDR1 SGHRS and CDR2 YFSETQ. V was clipped by 2 bases and J by 7 bases, with 13 bases between them. The CDR3 is made up of 13 amino acids. Combining the CDR3 with reference TRBV5-1 and TRBJ2-7 gives the whole variable domain KAGVTQTPRYLIKTRGQQVTLSCSPISGHRSVSWYQQTPGQGLQFLFEYFSETQRNKGNFPGRFSGRQFSNSRSEMNVSTLELGDSALYLCASSFTDPREQYFGPGTRLTVT.

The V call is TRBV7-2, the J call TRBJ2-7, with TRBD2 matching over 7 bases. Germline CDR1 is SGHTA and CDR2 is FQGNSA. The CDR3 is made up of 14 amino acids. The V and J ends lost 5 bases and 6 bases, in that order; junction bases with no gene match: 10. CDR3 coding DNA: TGTGCCAGCAGCCCCCAGCCGGGGGGACCCGAGCAGTACTTC. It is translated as CASSPQPGGPEQYF.

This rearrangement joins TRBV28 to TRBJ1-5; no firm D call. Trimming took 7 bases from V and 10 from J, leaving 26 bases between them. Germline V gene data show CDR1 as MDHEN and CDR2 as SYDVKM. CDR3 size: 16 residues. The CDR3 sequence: CASILGEAAKSAPQHF. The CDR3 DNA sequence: TGTGCCAGCATCCTCGGGGAAGCAGCCAAATCAGCCCCCCAGCATTTT. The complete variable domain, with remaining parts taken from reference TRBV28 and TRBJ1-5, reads DVKVTQSSRYLVKRTGEKVFLECVQDMDHENMFWYRQDPGLGLRLIYFSYDVKMKEKGDIPEGYSVSREKKERFSLILESASTNQTSMYLCASILGEAAKSAPQHFGDGTRLSIL.

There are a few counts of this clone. The chain's CDR3 is CASSPETGIASRGYTF. The CDR3 bases are TGTGCCAGCTCACCGGAGACAGGAATAGCGAGTCGTGGCTACACCTTC. The rearrangement links TRBV18 to TRBJ1-2, with a possible D match to TRBD1 (6 bases). The CDR3 totals 16 residues. The germline gives CDR1 KGHSH, CDR2 LQKENI. Between the trimmed V and J ends, which lost 3 bases and 7 bases, there was a span of 21 bases.

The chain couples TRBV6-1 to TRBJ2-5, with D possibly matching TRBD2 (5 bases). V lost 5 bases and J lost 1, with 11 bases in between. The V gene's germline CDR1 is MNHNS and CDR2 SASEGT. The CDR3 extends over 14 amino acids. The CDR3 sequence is CASSSRGPQETQYF. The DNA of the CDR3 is TGTGCCAGCAGTTCCAGAGGGCCCCAAGAGACCCAGTACTTC.

CDR3 amino acids: CASSIRGPNTGELFF. The DNA for the CDR3 is TGTGCCAGTAGTATCAGGGGCCCGAACACCGGGGAGCTGTTTTTT. V is TRBV19 and J is TRBJ2-2, with D possibly TRBD1 on 6 matching bases. CDR1 is LNHDA, CDR2 SQIVND, per germline (reference sequence). The CDR3 loop spans 15 amino acids. The V and J ends lost 3 bases and 0 bases respectively, with 8 bases between them.

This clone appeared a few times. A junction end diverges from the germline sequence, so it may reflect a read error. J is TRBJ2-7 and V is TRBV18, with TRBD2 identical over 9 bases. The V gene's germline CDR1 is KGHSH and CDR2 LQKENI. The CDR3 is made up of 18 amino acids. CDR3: CASPPPRRAGGTTYEQYF. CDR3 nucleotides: TGTGCCAGCCCACCACCGCGAAGAGCGGGGGGCACCACCTACGAGCAGTACTTC.

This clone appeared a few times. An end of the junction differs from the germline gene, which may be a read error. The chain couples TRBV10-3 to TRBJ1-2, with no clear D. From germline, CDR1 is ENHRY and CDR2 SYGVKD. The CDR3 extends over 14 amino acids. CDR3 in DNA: TGTGCCATCAGAGTGACACCCGAGGGTTATGGCTACCCCTTC. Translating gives CAIRVTPEGYGYPF.

The CDR3 reads CAREGADDYEQYF. For the CDR3, the DNA is TGTGCCAGGGAGGGGGCGGATGACTACGAGCAGTACTTC. The rearrangement links TRBV7-9 to TRBJ2-5; weak D call: TRBD1 (7 bases). With the DNA end fitting TRBJ2-7 better, the J assignment may be wrong. CDR3 size: 13 residues. From germline, CDR1 is SEHNR and CDR2 FQNEAQ (reference sequence).

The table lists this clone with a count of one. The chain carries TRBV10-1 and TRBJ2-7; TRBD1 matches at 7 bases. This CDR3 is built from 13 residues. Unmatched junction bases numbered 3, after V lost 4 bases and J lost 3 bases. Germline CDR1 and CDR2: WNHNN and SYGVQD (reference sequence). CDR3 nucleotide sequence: TGCGCCAGCAGTGGGGACAGCCACTACGAGCAGTACTTC. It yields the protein CASSGDSHYEQYF.

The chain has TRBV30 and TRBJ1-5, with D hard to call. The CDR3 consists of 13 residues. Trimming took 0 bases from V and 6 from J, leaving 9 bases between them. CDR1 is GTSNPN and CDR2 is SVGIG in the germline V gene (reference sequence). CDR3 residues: CAWSVPGFQPQHF. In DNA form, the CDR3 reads TGTGCCTGGAGTGTACCGGGGTTTCAGCCCCAGCATTTT.

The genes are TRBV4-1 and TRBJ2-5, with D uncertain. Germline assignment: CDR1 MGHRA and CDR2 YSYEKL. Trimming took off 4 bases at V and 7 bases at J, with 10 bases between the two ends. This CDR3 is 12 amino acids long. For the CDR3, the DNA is TGCGCCAGCAGCCTCCCCGCCGGGACCCAGTACTTC. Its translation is CASSLPAGTQYF.

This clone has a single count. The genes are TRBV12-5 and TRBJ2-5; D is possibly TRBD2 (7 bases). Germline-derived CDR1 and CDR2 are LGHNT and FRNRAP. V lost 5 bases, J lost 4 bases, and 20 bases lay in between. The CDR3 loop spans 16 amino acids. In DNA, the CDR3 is TGTGCTAGTGGTCCCTCGAAGTGGGGGGGCGGAGAGACCCAGTACTTC. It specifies CASGPSKWGGGETQYF. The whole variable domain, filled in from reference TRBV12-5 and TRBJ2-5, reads DARVTQTPRHKVTEMGQEVTMRCQPILGHNTVFWYRQTMMQGLELLAYFRNRAPLDDSGMPKDRFSAEMPDATLATLKIQPSEPRDSAVYFCASGPSKWGGGETQYFGPGTRLLVL.